This TCR beta chain was sequenced during a study of beta chain features in type 1 diabetes. Background on the study: Age, gender and cell yields were similar between patients and healthy donors.

This CDR3 has 14 residues. V lost 0 bases to trimming and J lost 2 bases, with 10 bases between them. Germline CDR1 and CDR2: GTSNPN and SVGIG (reference sequence). CD45RO/CCR7/CD25/CD127/CD95/CD27 sorting isolated CD4+ naive, central memory, regulatory and stem cell-like memory cells. Sequencing targeted expressed TCRB transcripts, as all isolated RNA had been reverse transcribed. Sequencing used immunoSEQ multiplex PCR; TCRdb keeps in-frame clones, though not all of them. The table includes 200,000 to 300,000 clones, 55% to 70% detected once. The TCR originated in a man under 40 in good health. Source material: naive CD4+ T cells from blood. The V gene is TRBV30, the J gene TRBJ1-1; TRBD1 might be the D (5 bases). The CDR3 protein is CAWSVHRTNTEAFF. CDR3 bases: TGTGCCTGGAGTGTACACAGGACCAACACTGAAGCTTTCTTT.